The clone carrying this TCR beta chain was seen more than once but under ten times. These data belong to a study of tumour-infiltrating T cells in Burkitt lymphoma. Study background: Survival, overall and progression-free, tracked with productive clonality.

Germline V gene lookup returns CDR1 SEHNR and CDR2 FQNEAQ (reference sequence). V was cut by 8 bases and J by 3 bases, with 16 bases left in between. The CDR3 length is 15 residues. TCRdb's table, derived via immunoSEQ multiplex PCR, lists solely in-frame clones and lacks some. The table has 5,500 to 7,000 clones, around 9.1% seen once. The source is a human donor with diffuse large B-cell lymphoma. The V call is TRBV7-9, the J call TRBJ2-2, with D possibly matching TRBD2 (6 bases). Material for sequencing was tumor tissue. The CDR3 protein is CASGRGGGDTGELFF. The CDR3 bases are TGTGCCAGCGGGCGGGGCGGTGGGGACACCGGGGAGCTGTTTTTT.